This T cell receptor (beta chain) was obtained from a study of CD8 T cells in ankylosing spondylitis. Study-wide points: Among TCR beta sequences, a motif of roughly 8 highly homologous variants appeared characteristic of ankylosing spondylitis blood.

Points on this clonotype: Its antigen is not identified.

Deletions cut 6 bases from V and 3 bases from J, with 15 bases between. The CDR3 extends over 14 amino acids. The V gene's germline CDR1 is MDHEN and CDR2 SYDVKM. In TCRdb, the 5' RACE reads were re-called with MiXCR into one record per CDR3 protein. The data contain around 430,000 distinct CDR3 sequences, more than 15% of them singletons. The rearrangement links TRBV28 to TRBJ2-7; weak D call: TRBD2 (5 bases). This receptor was obtained from a male donor with ankylosing spondylitis. The sample comprised blood, either unsorted or a sorted T cell fraction (not recorded which). The CDR3 DNA follows: TGTGCCAGCAGGGGCGGGCTCTCTTTCTACGAGCAGTACTTC. Its protein product is CASRGGLSFYEQYF.